Below, 8 T cell receptor beta chains from the same sample are listed, as sequenced in a study of blood T cells in healthy people across ages (dated by TCRdb to the mid-2010s). The method was 5' RACE. TCRdb names Illumina HiSeq 2500 as the instrument used. A second PCR of about 7 to 12 cycles was run with a J-beta primer mix and a sample-barcoded 5' primer. TCRdb reworked the public reads: Q25 trimming with fastp, MiXCR clone assembly, productive beta chains retained. Each record represents a unique CDR3 protein, reported with the most common genes and DNA among its rows. The sample has 850,000 or so distinct CDR3 sequences on record, 29% of them singletons. The ten largest clonotypes hold roughly 17% of the sample. The sample was blood. The source of these receptors is a woman of 80 years or more in good health.

The V and J genes are TRBV4-2 and TRBJ1-6, with 9 bases fitting TRBD1. The germline V gene has CDR1 LGHNA and CDR2 YNFKEQ. The CDR3 contains 15 residues. V lost 2 bases to trimming and J lost 6 bases; unmatched junction nucleotides: 2. The CDR3 protein is CASSQRDRVNSPLHF. The CDR3 DNA is TGTGCCAGCAGCCAAAGGGACAGGGTTAATTCACCCCTCCACTTT.

The gene calls are TRBV6-1 and TRBJ2-2, with D maybe TRBD2 (7 bases). CDR1 MNHNS and CDR2 SASEGT come from the germline V gene. The V end was cut by 2 bases, the J end by 1 base, with 17 bases between. CDR3 length: 18 amino acids. Written as DNA, the CDR3 is TGTGCCAGCAGTGAACTGTGGCGGGGGACAATGAACACCGGGGAGCTGTTTTTT. Residues: CASSELWRGTMNTGELFF.

The CDR3: CSARGSGQTTGELFF. CDR3 DNA sequence: TGCAGTGCTAGAGGATCGGGACAGACAACCGGGGAGCTGTTTTTT. The chain has TRBV20-1 and TRBJ2-2; 7 bases match TRBD1. V lost 1 base, J lost 5 bases, and 7 bases stayed unmatched. Germline lookup yields CDR1 DFQATT and CDR2 SNEGSKA (reference sequence). This CDR3 spans 15 amino acids.

This clonotype has ten or more counts. The genes are TRBV6-5 and TRBJ2-7; 9 nucleotides agree with TRBD1. The length of the CDR3 is 14 residues. CDR1 and CDR2 from the germline V gene are MNHEY and SVGAGI. The ends lost 4 bases at V and 3 bases at J; junction bases unmatched: 4. The chain's CDR3 is CASSWGQGGYEQYF. Here the CDR3 DNA reads TGTGCCAGCAGTTGGGGACAGGGAGGCTACGAGCAGTACTTC.

This clonotype has a handful of counts. This may be a read error, as it is one base from a much larger clone. The CDR3 protein is CASSLWTGAIETQFF. CDR3 DNA: TGTGCCAGCAGCTTATGGACTGGAGCAATTGAGACCCAGTTCTTC. The J gene is TRBJ2-1, the V gene TRBV7-9; the D gene is possibly TRBD2 (5 bases). Looked up from germline, CDR1 is SEHNR and CDR2 is FQNEAQ (reference sequence). The ends were cut back, 2 bases at V and 13 bases at J, with 21 bases in the middle. The CDR3 length is 15 residues.

In the case of this clonotype: A much larger clonotype is one base distant, so this may be a read error. The rearrangement uses TRBV18 and TRBJ2-3; D is ambiguous. Germline V gene sequence: CDR1 KGHSH, CDR2 LQKENI. The CDR3 spans 14 residues. The CDR3 nucleotides are TGTGCCAGCTCACTAATACCCAGCACAGATACGCGGTATTTT. This translates into CASSLIPSTDTRYF.

This clonotype showed up just once. The chain joins TRBV29-1 to TRBJ2-7, with a weak D call TRBD2 (5 bases). Per germline, CDR1 SQVTM and CDR2 ANQGSEA. This CDR3 spans 15 amino acids. V lost 7 bases to trimming and J lost 2 bases, with 21 bases between them. The CDR3 DNA follows: TGCAGCGCCATTGGTAGCGCTAGGGCCGCCTACGAGCAGTACTTC. Its translation: CSAIGSARAAYEQYF.

This chain connects TRBV11-2 to TRBJ1-1, with a weak D call TRBD1 (6 bases). Germline values: CDR1 SGHAT, CDR2 FQNNGV. The CDR3 is 15 amino acids. Trimming took 1 base from V and 4 from J, leaving 13 bases between them. The CDR3 here is CASSLVGQGFTEAFF. DNA for the CDR3: TGTGCCAGCAGCTTAGTTGGGCAGGGGTTCACTGAAGCTTTCTTT.